The 24 T cell receptor beta chains presented below share a single source sample, sequenced in a study of response to subunit inactivated influenza vaccine. From the RT-PCR reads, TCRdb called clonotypes with MiXCR, one entry per CDR3 protein. The sample has 450,000 to 600,000 distinct CDR3 sequences; approximately 7.1% are singletons. The specimen was PBMCs from blood, collected around 25 months after vaccination. These receptor sequences come from a man in his fifties or sixties who received an inactivated influenza vaccine.

This clonotype occurred many times. The chain couples TRBV20-1 to TRBJ2-7, with D perhaps matching TRBD1 or TRBD2 (5 bases each). The CDR3 has 14 amino acids. V was clipped by 3 bases and J by 7 bases, with 19 bases between them. In germline, CDR1 is DFQATT, CDR2 SNEGSKA (reference sequence). The CDR3 protein is CSASRGHLRGEQYF. In nucleotides, the CDR3 is TGCAGTGCTAGCCGAGGACACCTACGGGGAGAGCAGTACTTC.

The rearrangement links TRBV4-2 to TRBJ2-3, with 13 bases matching TRBD2. This CDR3 has 16 residues. Trimming took 5 bases from V and 4 from J; bases not matched to a gene: 6. The V gene's germline CDR1 is LGHNA and CDR2 YNFKEQ. The CDR3 DNA sequence: TGTGCCAGCAGCGGTCGGACTAGCGGGAGCTCAGATACGCAGTATTTT. This encodes CASSGRTSGSSDTQYF.

This clonotype was counted ten times or more. The rearrangement uses TRBV12-3 or TRBV12-4 and TRBJ2-5, with D tentatively TRBD1 (5 bases). Deletions cut 6 bases from V and 2 bases from J, with 13 bases between. The CDR3 is made up of 14 amino acids. The DNA of the CDR3 is TGTGCCAGCAGCCCTCTCAGGGTACAAGAGACCCAGTACTTC. It specifies CASSPLRVQETQYF.

This clonotype was seen repeatedly, ten times or more. The V gene is TRBV11-2, the J gene TRBJ2-7; 7 bases align to TRBD1. V shed 5 bases and J 3 bases; nucleotides not matched to a gene: 7. Germline V gene sequence: CDR1 SGHAT, CDR2 FQNNGV. CDR3 length equals 14 residues. CDR3 bases: TGTGCCAGCAGCAGAAACCCAGGGGGCTACGAGCAGTACTTC. It specifies CASSRNPGGYEQYF.

This clonotype occurred many times. V gene TRBV15 combines with J gene TRBJ1-5, with 7 bases matching TRBD1. Germline CDR1 reads LNHNV; CDR2 reads YYDKDF (reference sequence). V gave up 5 bases and J gave up 6 bases; unmatched junction bases: 10. The length of the CDR3 is 15 residues. In nucleotides, the CDR3 is TGTGCCACCAGCCGCTCCTCAGGGGGGGGTCAGCCCCAGCATTTT. Translated, it gives CATSRSSGGGQPQHF. Based on the CDR3 plus reference TRBV15 and TRBJ1-5, the full variable domain is DAMVIQNPRYQVTQFGKPVTLSCSQTLNHNVMYWYQQKSSQAPKLLFHYYDKDFNNEADTPDNFQSRRPNTSFCFLDIRSPGLGDTAMYLCATSRSSGGGQPQHFGDGTRLSIL.

The chain has TRBV5-1 and TRBJ2-7, with D unresolved. The germline V gene has CDR1 SGHRS and CDR2 YFSETQ. The V and J ends lost 0 bases and 1 base respectively, with 11 bases between them. The CDR3 length is 15 residues. The CDR3 loop reads CASSLAWRGSYEQYF. CDR3 coding DNA: TGCGCCAGCAGCTTGGCCTGGCGAGGATCCTACGAGCAGTACTTC.

The sample holds many counts of this clonotype. This chain joins TRBV5-1 and TRBJ2-1; D is perhaps TRBD2 (6 bases). The ends were cut back, 6 bases at V and 7 bases at J, with 17 bases in the middle. The CDR3 is made up of 14 amino acids. The germline gives CDR1 SGHRS, CDR2 YFSETQ. The CDR3 DNA reads as TGCGCCAGCAACCCCCCAGGTCGGGGGAATGAGCAGTTCTTC. Translated, it gives CASNPPGRGNEQFF.

A few counts support this clonotype. The chain is built from TRBV3-1 and TRBJ2-3; unclear D gene. Germline values: CDR1 LGHDT, CDR2 YNNKEL (reference sequence). The CDR3 consists of 13 residues. V lost 4 bases and J 1 base, leaving 6 bases between the germline ends. The CDR3, as DNA: TGTGCCAGCAGCCGGGCTGGCACAGATACGCAGTATTTT. The encoded protein is CASSRAGTDTQYF.

The sample holds one count of this clonotype. It may be a read error: a sequence one base away is much more abundant. The chain is built from TRBV5-1 and TRBJ2-4, with D possibly being TRBD1 (5 bases). The CDR3 consists of 14 residues. CDR1 is SGHRS and CDR2 is YFSETQ in the germline V gene. As DNA, the CDR3 is TGCGCCTGCAGCTTGGCAGGGAACAAAAACATTCAGTACTTC. This translates into CACSLAGNKNIQYF.

This clonotype was detected a few times. V usage is TRBV20-1 and J usage is TRBJ2-7, with TRBD1 matching over 10 bases. CDR3 length equals 15 residues. The V and J ends lost 0 bases and 7 bases, in that order; junction bases with no gene match: 9. Germline V lookup: CDR1 DFQATT, CDR2 SNEGSKA (reference sequence). The CDR3 here is CSARDMDRGTGEQYF. The CDR3 nucleotides read TGCAGTGCTAGAGACATGGACAGGGGGACTGGGGAGCAGTACTTC.

This clonotype was detected a few times. The V and J genes are TRBV5-1 and TRBJ2-3, with unresolved D. CDR1 SGHRS and CDR2 YFSETQ come from the germline V gene. The CDR3 has 15 residues. Trimming left V 0 bases short and J 3 bases short, with 11 bases between. CDR3 in amino acids: CASSLAQLGTDTQYF. DNA for the CDR3: TGCGCCAGCAGCTTGGCCCAGTTGGGGACAGATACGCAGTATTTT.

The chain recombines TRBV28 with TRBJ1-2, with D tentatively TRBD1 (6 bases). Germline values: CDR1 MDHEN, CDR2 SYDVKM. The V end lost 8 bases, the J end lost 5 bases, and 15 bases lay between the germline ends. CDR3 length equals 13 residues. CDR3 region: CASLLQGTYGYTF. The CDR3 bases are TGTGCCAGCCTACTCCAGGGGACTTATGGCTACACCTTC.

The gene calls are TRBV6-5 and TRBJ2-7; 8 bases are shared with TRBD1. From germline, CDR1 is MNHEY and CDR2 SVGAGI. J gave up 4 bases and V 0 bases, and 11 bases lay outside the gene matches. The CDR3 length is 17 residues. CDR3: CASSYSRGTGSGYEQYF. The CDR3 nucleotides read TGTGCCAGCAGTTACTCAAGGGGGACAGGATCGGGGTACGAGCAGTACTTC.

This rearrangement joins TRBV20-1 to TRBJ2-7, with D possibly TRBD1 on 5 matching bases. There are 15 residues in the CDR3. V shed 0 bases and J shed 3 bases, with 15 bases lying between them. Germline CDR1 is DFQATT and CDR2 is SNEGSKA (reference sequence). The CDR3 reads CSARDARVRGYEQYF. The CDR3 DNA sequence: TGCAGTGCTAGAGATGCCAGGGTTCGTGGCTACGAGCAGTACTTC.

The chain is built from TRBV20-1 and TRBJ2-5, with 14 bases fitting TRBD2. V gave up 8 bases and J gave up 9 bases; unmatched junction bases: 8. CDR1 is DFQATT and CDR2 is SNEGSKA in the germline V gene (reference sequence). This CDR3 region has 13 residues. The CDR3, as DNA: TGCAGTACGGGACTAGCGGGGGTCCCAGCCCAGTACTTC. It specifies CSTGLAGVPAQYF.

This clonotype was counted at least ten times. The chain couples TRBV28 to TRBJ2-2, with TRBD2 matching 8 bases. CDR3 length equals 13 residues. The germline gives CDR1 MDHEN, CDR2 SYDVKM. V gave up 8 bases and J gave up 4 bases; unmatched junction bases: 3. Written as DNA, the CDR3 is TGTGCCAGCCATAGCGGGGTCACCGGGGAGCTGTTTTTT. This encodes CASHSGVTGELFF.

The sample holds many counts of this clonotype. This chain uses TRBV5-1 with TRBJ1-3; 8 positions agree with TRBD1. The J segment lost 0 bases and the V segment lost 4 bases, leaving 3 bases of the junction unmatched. The CDR3 sequence is 15 residues long. Germline CDR1 is SGHRS and CDR2 is YFSETQ. In DNA form, the CDR3 reads TGCGCCAGCAGCGATACAGGGGGCTCTGGAAACACCATATATTTT. It specifies CASSDTGGSGNTIYF.

Ten or more counts support this clonotype. V and J are TRBV20-1 and TRBJ2-3; 10 bases are shared with TRBD2. V dropped 4 bases and J dropped 5; count of bases not matched to a gene: 12. Germline assignment: CDR1 DFQATT and CDR2 SNEGSKA (reference sequence). CDR3 length equals 16 residues. DNA for the CDR3: TGCAGTGCTATAAAAGAACGGACTAGCGGTAGAGATACGCAGTATTTT. As protein: CSAIKERTSGRDTQYF.

V gene TRBV5-1 combines with J gene TRBJ2-5, with 9 bases aligning to TRBD1. After removal of 6 bases from V and 5 bases from J, the junction contained 11 bases not matched to a gene. The CDR3 spans 15 residues. Germline V CDR1 and CDR2: SGHRS, YFSETQ. CDR3 loop: CASNLDRGAEETQYF. The CDR3 DNA reads as TGCGCCAGCAACTTAGACAGGGGGGCTGAGGAGACCCAGTACTTC.

This clonotype was counted at least ten times. V is TRBV9 and J is TRBJ2-7, with D possibly being TRBD1 (6 bases). Germline-derived CDR1 and CDR2 are SGDLS and YYNGEE. CDR3 length: 15 amino acids. Trimming pared 2 bases from V and 3 bases from J, leaving 15 bases between. The CDR3 protein is CASSVRPGQDYEQYF. The CDR3 nucleotides are TGTGCCAGCAGCGTTCGGCCGGGACAAGACTACGAGCAGTACTTC.

A few counts support this clonotype. This rearrangement joins TRBV7-9 to TRBJ2-1, with D uncertain. Germline V CDR1 and CDR2: SEHNR, FQNEAQ (reference sequence). V was pared by 5 bases and J by 0 bases, with 11 bases between. The CDR3 is 15 amino acids. The CDR3 spells CASSAQPFSYNEQFF. The CDR3 nucleotides are TGTGCCAGCAGCGCACAGCCTTTCTCCTACAATGAGCAGTTCTTC. Variable domain in full (rest from reference TRBV7-9 and TRBJ2-1): DTGVSQNPRHKITKRGQNVTFRCDPISEHNRLYWYRQTLGQGPEFLTYFQNEAQLEKSRLLSDRFSAERPKGSFSTLEIQRTEQGDSAMYLCASSAQPFSYNEQFFGPGTRLTVL.

The chain is built from TRBV9 and TRBJ2-1; TRBD2 aligns across 10 bases. This CDR3 comprises 16 residues. J lost 9 bases, V lost 0 bases, and 9 bases had no gene match. Germline V lookup: CDR1 SGDLS, CDR2 YYNGEE. The CDR3 protein is CASSVAQREGRGEQFF. Written as DNA, the CDR3 is TGTGCCAGCAGCGTAGCTCAGCGGGAGGGCCGAGGTGAGCAGTTCTTC.

This clonotype was seen only a few times. The chain is built from TRBV3-1 and TRBJ1-2; 8 bases match TRBD1. From germline, CDR1 is LGHDT and CDR2 YNNKEL (reference sequence). This CDR3 has 15 amino acids. V shed 1 base and J 4 bases; nucleotides not matched to a gene: 5. CDR3 sequence: CASSQAGQGAYGYTF. The CDR3 bases are TGTGCCAGCAGCCAAGCAGGCCAGGGGGCCTATGGCTACACCTTC. Supplemented by reference TRBV3-1 and TRBJ1-2, the full variable domain reads DTAVSQTPKYLVTQMGNDKSIKCEQNLGHDTMYWYKQDSKKFLKIMFSYNNKELIINETVPNRFSPKSPDKAHLNLHINSLELGDSAVYFCASSQAGQGAYGYTFGSGTRLTVV.

In regard to this clonotype: This sequence may be a read error, since a much larger clone differs from it by one base. This chain connects TRBV5-1 to TRBJ2-5, with no clear D. The CDR3 contains 11 residues. V was pared by 5 bases and J by 3 bases, with 5 bases between. Germline V gene data show CDR1 as SGHRS and CDR2 as YFSETQ. CDR3 sequence reads: CASRAEETQYF. DNA for the CDR3: TGCGCCAGCAGGGCAGAAGAGACCCAGTACTTC.